One and the same sample provided the 5 T cell receptor beta chains below, sequenced in a study of control samples from healthy donors and cancer patients. The protocol was immunoSEQ multiplex PCR, while the TCRdb copy is restricted to in-frame clones and leaves out a portion. Among around 150,000 clones, almost 90% were seen once, and the ten largest hold about 1.7%. The specimen sequenced was blood. The receptors shown here come from a man in his late teens or twenties in good health.

The rearrangement links TRBV5-1 to TRBJ1-1; unclear D gene. The germline V gene encodes CDR1 SGHRS and CDR2 YFSETQ. Trimming took off 5 bases at V and 0 bases at J, with 20 bases between the two ends. This CDR3 has 17 amino acids. CDR3 protein: CASSPTLGKLMNTEAFF. The CDR3 region has the DNA TGCGCCAGCAGTCCGACTCTCGGGAAACTTATGAACACTGAAGCTTTCTTT.

CDR3 DNA: TGTGCCAGCAGCCTCAGGACAGGGAACCACGAGCAGTACTTC. This sequence encodes CASSLRTGNHEQYF. The chain recombines TRBV7-2 with TRBJ2-7, with TRBD1 matching over 8 bases. Germline CDR1 and CDR2: SGHTA and FQGNSA. The junction had 8 bases not matched to a gene; V was cut back by 5 bases and J by 5 bases. This CDR3 spans 14 amino acids.

This chain joins TRBV9 and TRBJ2-5; D remains ambiguous. The CDR3 is made up of 15 amino acids. Trimming cost V 1 base and J 1 base, with 11 bases left between them. The V gene's germline CDR1 is SGDLS and CDR2 YYNGEE. The CDR3 region is CASSVSSGPQETQYF. The CDR3 DNA reads as TGTGCCAGCAGCGTATCCAGTGGGCCCCAAGAGACCCAGTACTTC. The entire variable domain, with the rest obtained from reference TRBV9 and TRBJ2-5, is as follows: DSGVTQTPKHLITATGQRVTLRCSPRSGDLSVYWYQQSLDQGLQFLIQYYNGEERAKGNILERFSAQQFPDLHSELNLSSLELGDSALYFCASSVSSGPQETQYFGPGTRLLVL.

This chain links TRBV28 with TRBJ2-1; maybe TRBD1 (5 bases). Looked up from germline, CDR1 is MDHEN and CDR2 is SYDVKM. The CDR3 loop spans 15 amino acids. Trimming shortened V by 5 bases and J by 2 bases, and 13 bases separated the two germline ends. The CDR3 sequence is CASSPPGYPYNEQFF. CDR3 DNA sequence: TGTGCCAGCAGTCCCCCAGGGTACCCCTACAATGAGCAGTTCTTC. The full variable domain, its missing parts supplied by reference TRBV28 and TRBJ2-1, is DVKVTQSSRYLVKRTGEKVFLECVQDMDHENMFWYRQDPGLGLRLIYFSYDVKMKEKGDIPEGYSVSREKKERFSLILESASTNQTSMYLCASSPPGYPYNEQFFGPGTRLTVL.

This clone was found once. The chain couples TRBV6-4 to TRBJ1-1; D ambiguous. The V gene lost 5 bases and the J gene lost 3 bases, with 10 bases spanning the gap. The CDR3 is 13 amino acids. From germline, CDR1 is MRHNA and CDR2 SNTAGT. In DNA, the CDR3 is TGTGCCAGCAGTCCATCCGCGGACACTGAAGCTTTCTTT. It yields the protein CASSPSADTEAFF.